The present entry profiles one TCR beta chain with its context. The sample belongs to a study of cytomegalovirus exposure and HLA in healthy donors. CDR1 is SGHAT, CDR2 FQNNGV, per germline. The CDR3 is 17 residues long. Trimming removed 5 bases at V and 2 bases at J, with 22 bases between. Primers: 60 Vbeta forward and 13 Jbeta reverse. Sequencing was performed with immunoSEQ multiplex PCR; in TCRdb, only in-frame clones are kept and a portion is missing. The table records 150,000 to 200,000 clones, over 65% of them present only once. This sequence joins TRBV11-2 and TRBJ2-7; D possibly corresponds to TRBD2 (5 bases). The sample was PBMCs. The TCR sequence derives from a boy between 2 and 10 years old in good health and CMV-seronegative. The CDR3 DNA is TGTGCCAGCAGCCAACCGGCCGGACGGAGGTCCACCTACGAGCAGTACTTC. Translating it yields CASSQPAGRRSTYEQYF.